These T cell receptor beta chains were read from a single sample in a study of blood T cell repertoires in COVID-19. Assay used: immunoSEQ multiplex PCR; TCRdb lists only in-frame clones, some missing. The table shows some 200,000 clones, with around 90% occurring only once. What was sequenced was peripheral blood. The source is a man in his 60s with active or convalescent COVID-19. Each CDR3 is given with its conserved first and last residue. Fields, in order: clone size, V gene, J gene, CDR3 protein. Where a row states a size, it is once, few, many or the class of an expanded clone; other rows omit it.

NA	TRBV6-2/TRBV6-3	TRBJ1-1	CASSLGQGGSLAEAFF
NA	TRBV18	TRBJ2-6	CASSPRTYSGANVLTF
few	TRBV2	TRBJ2-5	CASSGDSQETQYF
NA	TRBV27	TRBJ2-3	CASSRASGGAVRVRDTQYF
NA	TRBV10-3	TRBJ2-1	CAISTTENNEQFF
NA	TRBV5-1	TRBJ2-1	CASSPNPGSSYNEQFF
NA	TRBV27	TRBJ1-4	CASSLIRDRGLPAEKLFF
NA	TRBV6-6	TRBJ1-5	CASSYPGDNQPQHF
NA	TRBV2	TRBJ1-1	CASSEREKGTEAFF
NA	TRBV10-3	TRBJ1-1	CAIGDREGVGTEAFF
NA	TRBV2	TRBJ1-3	CASSVGPGNTIYF
few	TRBV5-1	TRBJ2-2	CASSVTGQHTGELFF
NA	TRBV5-1	TRBJ1-1	CASSWGTGGDTEAFF
NA	TRBV3-1/TRBV3-2	TRBJ2-1	CASSQDVGGTGLLSYNEQFF
NA	TRBV6-5	TRBJ1-4	CASSSNREKRYF
NA	TRBV13	TRBJ1-6	CASSSQGARSPLHF
few	TRBV5-1	TRBJ1-6	CASNGQGVNSPLHF
NA	TRBV4-1	TRBJ2-1	CASSQEGRNEQFF
NA	TRBV19	TRBJ2-7	CASSRDRPRTEFSGSSYEQYF
NA	TRBV7-9	TRBJ2-7	CASTAGNVEQYF
NA	TRBV5-1	TRBJ2-5	CASSLGGRGQETQYF
NA	TRBV7-3	TRBJ1-1	CASSQGGDTEAFF
few	TRBV4-2	TRBJ2-3	CASSPFSGTGTDTQYF
NA	TRBV6-5	TRBJ1-3	CASSYSRNGNTIYF
NA	TRBV5-1	TRBJ2-5	CASSLVESRETQYF
NA	TRBV5-1	TRBJ1-2	CASRSGGTNYGYTF
NA	TRBV5-8	TRBJ2-1	CASSLGQSSYNEQFF
NA	TRBV2	TRBJ2-7	CASSEASGWEQYF
NA	TRBV24-1	TRBJ2-3	CATSDLRGSDTQYF
NA	TRBV7-9	TRBJ2-3	CASSSSDTQYF
NA	TRBV5-1	TRBJ1-1	CASSSTGQLNTEAFF
NA	TRBV10-3	TRBJ2-5	CAISESGGEETQYF
NA	TRBV10-3	TRBJ2-3	CATGLAGEDTQYF
NA	TRBV10-3	TRBJ2-3	CAISGTQGTQYF
NA	TRBV14	TRBJ2-3	CASSQSRGQSVRNASTDTQYF
NA	TRBV3-1/TRBV3-2	TRBJ1-5	CASSQGGRGQPQHF
NA	TRBV5-1	TRBJ2-3	CASSLAASSGATDTQYF
NA	TRBV6-5	TRBJ1-2	CASSPDRAPHRYTF
NA	TRBV6-2/TRBV6-3	TRBJ2-1	CASSQRRAAGSSYNEQFF
NA	TRBV12-3/TRBV12-4	TRBJ2-7	CASSTDSSYEQYF
NA	TRBV11-2	TRBJ2-7	CASSLVGQGTYEQYF
once	TRBV2	TRBJ1-4	CASSSDRGGEKLFF
NA	TRBV6-5	TRBJ1-4	CASNSDRPNEKLFF
once	TRBV7-2	TRBJ2-7	CASSSLGRAIYEQYF
NA	TRBV19	TRBJ1-2	CASWRGHGYGYTF
NA	TRBV9	TRBJ2-5	CASSVTSGTGQETQYF
NA	TRBV18	TRBJ1-5	CASSPQGNQPQHF
NA	TRBV5-4	TRBJ2-5	CASSLTPQETQYF
NA	TRBV7-3	TRBJ2-3	CASSLDRTTTDTQYF
NA	TRBV15	TRBJ2-3	CATSSSVPGLATTDTQYF
NA	TRBV5-4	TRBJ2-5	CASSFRGGTVETQYF
NA	TRBV19	TRBJ1-3	CASSIPGLSGNTIYF
NA	TRBV6-5	TRBJ2-3	CASSYRTGGADTQYF